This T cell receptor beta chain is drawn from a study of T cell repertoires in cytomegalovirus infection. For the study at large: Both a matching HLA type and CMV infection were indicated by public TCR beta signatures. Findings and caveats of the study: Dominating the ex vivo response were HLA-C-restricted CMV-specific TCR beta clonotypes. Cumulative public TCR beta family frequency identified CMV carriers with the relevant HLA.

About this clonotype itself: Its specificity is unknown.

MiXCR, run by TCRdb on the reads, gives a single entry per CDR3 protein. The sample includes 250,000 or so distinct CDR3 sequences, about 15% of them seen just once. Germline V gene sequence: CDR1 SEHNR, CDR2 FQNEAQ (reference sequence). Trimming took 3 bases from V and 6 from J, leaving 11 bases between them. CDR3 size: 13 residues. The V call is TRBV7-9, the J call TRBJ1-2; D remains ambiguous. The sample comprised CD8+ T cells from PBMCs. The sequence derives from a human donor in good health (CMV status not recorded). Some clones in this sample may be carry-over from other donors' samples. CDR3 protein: CASSFGQVNGYTF. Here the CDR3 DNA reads TGTGCCAGCAGCTTCGGGCAGGTGAATGGCTACACCTTC.